This is a list of T cell receptor beta chains from one sample in a study of post-analysis software for immune sequencing data. In TCRdb, the PCR reads were re-called with MiXCR into one record per CDR3 protein. Seen here are roughly 870,000 distinct CDR3 sequences, roughly 58% observed once, and the top ten hold approximately 4.5%. The sequencing input was blood. The receptors come from a girl between 10 and 17 years old with multiple sclerosis. Each CDR3 is given with its conserved first and last residue. Each record gives: CDR3 length, D gene, clone size, J gene, V gene, CDR3 DNA, CDR3 protein. D genes are given only for firm matches. Some rows have no size entry. The others give once, few or many, or a class for an expanded clone.

13 NA NA TRBJ2-1 TRBV29-1 TGCAGCGTTGTTTTAACTACCTACAATGAGCAGTTCTTC CSVVLTTYNEQFF
15 TRBD2 many TRBJ2-1 TRBV6-4 TGTGCCAGCAGTGGGGCTAGCGGGAGAAGCGATGAGCAGTTCTTC CASSGASGRSDEQFF
15 NA NA TRBJ2-1 TRBV7-2 TGTGCCAGCAGCTTCTCGGACCCTTCCTACAATGAGCAGTTCTTC CASSFSDPSYNEQFF
12 NA few TRBJ1-2 TRBV6-5 TGTGCCAGCAGGAAGGGGGATTATGGCTACACCTTC CASRKGDYGYTF
13 NA NA TRBJ1-1 TRBV29-1 TGCAGCGTTGGCCCAGGTGGGGTCACTGAAGCTTTCTTT CSVGPGGVTEAFF
14 TRBD1 once TRBJ1-2 TRBV2 TGTGCCAGCAGTGAAGCCCGACAGGGTAATGGCTACACCTTC CASSEARQGNGYTF
13 NA NA TRBJ2-7 TRBV12-3/TRBV12-4 TGTGCCAGCGGGTTTACTGGGACAAGCGAGCAGTACTTC CASGFTGTSEQYF
15 TRBD2 few TRBJ2-3 TRBV5-1 TGCGCCAGCAGCTTGGAGTCAAGCGGGAGTGATACGCAGTATTTT CASSLESSGSDTQYF
13 TRBD2 NA TRBJ2-7 TRBV29-1 TGCAGCTTCCGGACTAGCGGGAGGGGAGTGCAGTACTTC CSFRTSGRGVQYF
16 TRBD2 NA TRBJ2-7 TRBV7-9 TGTGCCAGCAGCTTAGCGCAAGCGGGAGGCTTCGGCGAGCAGTACTTC CASSLAQAGGFGEQYF
15 TRBD1 NA TRBJ2-2 TRBV6-5 TGTGCCAGCACTACGGGACAGTCGAACACCGGGGAGCTGTTTTTT CASTTGQSNTGELFF
15 NA NA TRBJ2-1 TRBV10-3 TGTGCCATCAGTGATCTCGCGGGCCTAGACAATGAGCAGTTCTTC CAISDLAGLDNEQFF
14 TRBD2 NA TRBJ2-1 TRBV29-1 TGCAGCGTTGAAGCGGGAGGGGCCTACAATGAGCAGTTCTTC CSVEAGGAYNEQFF
16 NA few TRBJ1-1 TRBV7-9 TGTGCCAGCAGCCCCCAAGAGGGGCTTGTGAACACTGAAGCTTTCTTT CASSPQEGLVNTEAFF
17 NA NA TRBJ1-5 TRBV20-1 TGCAGTGCTAGAGAAATAATGACAGCGAGTCGCAATCAGCCCCAGCATTTT CSAREIMTASRNQPQHF
12 NA NA TRBJ1-2 TRBV29-1 TGCAGCGTATTAAGTCCTAACTATGGCTACACCTTC CSVLSPNYGYTF
14 NA few TRBJ2-5 TRBV4-2 TGTGCCAGCAGCCAAATACAGTACCAAGAGACCCAGTACTTC CASSQIQYQETQYF
11 NA few TRBJ2-3 TRBV20-1 TGCAGTGCTACCACCACAGATACGCAGTATTTT CSATTTDTQYF
13 NA NA TRBJ2-3 TRBV11-2 TGTGCCAGCAGCTCCCAAATCACAGATACGCAGTATTTT CASSSQITDTQYF
15 NA NA TRBJ1-2 TRBV25-1 TGTGCCAGCAGTGGGACAGTTCAGGCTAACTATGGCTACACCTTC CASSGTVQANYGYTF
15 NA NA TRBJ1-2 TRBV9 TGTGCCAGCAGCGTAGAATCGGGAGTGCGCTATGGCTACACCTTC CASSVESGVRYGYTF
15 NA NA TRBJ1-2 TRBV20-1 TGCAGTGCTAGAGTTTACAAGGGAGGAGGATATGGCTACACCTTC CSARVYKGGGYGYTF
10 NA once TRBJ2-7 TRBV6-4 TGTGCCAGCATTACCTACGAGCAGTACTTC CASITYEQYF
19 NA few TRBJ2-6 TRBV15 TGTGCCACCAGCAGACTGAAAGTTTCCTCGGCGTCTGGGGCCAACGTCCTGACTTTC CATSRLKVSSASGANVLTF
14 NA NA TRBJ1-5 TRBV7-9 TGTGCCAGCAGCTTAGGCGGGTCTACTCAGCCCCAGCATTTT CASSLGGSTQPQHF
16 TRBD2 NA TRBJ2-7 TRBV7-9 TGTGCCAGCAGCCTCGACAGACTAGCGGGTTTCTACGAGCAGTACTTC CASSLDRLAGFYEQYF
16 TRBD2 NA TRBJ2-3 TRBV5-6 TGTGCCAGCAGCTTGGTAGCTAGCGGGAGATCAGATACGCAGTATTTT CASSLVASGRSDTQYF
12 NA NA TRBJ2-1 TRBV15 TGTGCCACCAGCAGAGGCCGCAATGAGCAGTTCTTC CATSRGRNEQFF
15 NA NA TRBJ2-1 TRBV29-1 TGCAGCGTTGACGGGGACGGGAGCTCCTACAATGAGCAGTTCTTC CSVDGDGSSYNEQFF
13 TRBD1 NA TRBJ2-1 TRBV12-3/TRBV12-4 TGTGCCAGCAGACAGGGGGCGGGAGAGACCCAGTTCTTC CASRQGAGETQFF
17 TRBD2 NA TRBJ2-5 TRBV12-3/TRBV12-4 TGTGCCAGCAGTACCAGCGGACTAGCGGGAGGTCGCGAGACCCAGTACTTC CASSTSGLAGGRETQYF
20 NA NA TRBJ1-2 TRBV4-1 TGCGCCAGCAGCCCCAAGGCCGGGACTGCGTTTCCCGTGTTTTTCTATGGCTACACCTTC CASSPKAGTAFPVFFYGYTF